These 21 T cell receptor beta chains were all obtained from the same sample, sequenced in a study of shared clonotypes between healthy human individuals. The data were produced by immunoSEQ multiplex PCR, yet TCRdb's version contains in-frame clones alone and is incomplete. The data show some 1,900,000 clones, around 96% seen once. Cells designated naive CD8 were CD45RO-negative and were positively selected for CCR7, with terminally differentiated effector memory CD45RA+ cells excluded. The material sequenced was naive CD8+ T cells sorted from blood. These receptors were collected from a man aged 18 to 30 in good health.

This clone appeared a single time. This chain uses TRBV4-1 with TRBJ2-1; 9 bases are a match to TRBD2. After removal of 7 bases from V and 8 bases from J, the junction contained 3 bases not matched to a gene. Germline-derived CDR1 and CDR2 are MGHRA and YSYEKL. This CDR3 has 12 residues. CDR3 DNA: TGCGCCAGCACTAGCGGGATTTATGAGCAGTTCTTC. This gives the protein CASTSGIYEQFF.

V usage is TRBV15 and J usage is TRBJ1-1; D is uncertain. The CDR3 is made up of 15 amino acids. V was cut by 0 bases and J by 1 base, with 9 bases left in between. CDR1 is LNHNV and CDR2 is YYDKDF in the germline V gene (reference sequence). The CDR3 DNA follows: TGTGCCACCAGCAGAGATCTCTCCGGGAACACTGAAGCTTTCTTT. Its translation: CATSRDLSGNTEAFF.

The genes are TRBV7-9 and TRBJ2-7, with TRBD1 matching over 7 bases. Looked up from germline, CDR1 is SEHNR and CDR2 is FQNEAQ (reference sequence). This CDR3 has 14 amino acids. The V and J ends lost 4 bases and 1 base, in that order; junction bases with no gene match: 4. For the CDR3, the DNA is TGTGCCAGCAGCTCCGGGACAGAGTCCTACGAGCAGTACTTC. It codes for CASSSGTESYEQYF.

This chain uses TRBV4-2 with TRBJ2-3; D ambiguous. This CDR3 has 14 amino acids. Germline V gives CDR1 LGHNA, CDR2 YNFKEQ. Trimming removed 1 base at V and 0 bases at J, with 5 bases between. Here the CDR3 reads CASSQGQSTDTQYF. CDR3 bases: TGTGCCAGCAGCCAAGGACAAAGCACAGATACGCAGTATTTT.

The CDR3 spells CASREQGAQYF. The CDR3 DNA reads as TGTGCCAGCAGGGAACAGGGTGCGCAGTACTTC. The chain employs TRBV6-1 and TRBJ2-7, with TRBD1 as a possible D gene (6 bases). The CDR3 consists of 11 residues. V was cut by 6 bases and J by 9 bases, with 12 bases left in between. CDR1 MNHNS and CDR2 SASEGT come from the germline V gene.

This clone was observed a single time. CDR3 nucleotides: TGTGCCAGCAGTTTAGGGACAGGGGGCTTCTACGAGCAGTACTTC. Translating it yields CASSLGTGGFYEQYF. The J gene is TRBJ2-7, the V gene TRBV27; 12 nucleotides agree with TRBD1. Trimming cost V 2 bases and J 3 bases; bases outside gene matches: 2. CDR1 and CDR2 from the germline V gene are MNHEY and SMNVEV (reference sequence). The CDR3 loop spans 15 amino acids.

The chain employs TRBV7-8 and TRBJ2-5; the match to TRBD2 covers 7 bases. Germline CDR1 SGHVS, CDR2 FQNEAQ. V shed 8 bases, J shed 0 bases, and the junction held 12 bases outside the gene matches. There are 16 residues in the CDR3. The CDR3 reads CASLKLSGADQETQYF. In nucleotides, the CDR3 is TGTGCCAGCCTAAAATTAAGCGGGGCTGACCAAGAGACCCAGTACTTC. Full variable domain (missing parts from reference TRBV7-8 and TRBJ2-5): GAGVSQSPRYKVAKRGQDVALRCDPISGHVSLFWYQQALGQGPEFLTYFQNEAQLDKSGLPSDRFFAERPEGSVSTLKIQRTQQEDSAVYLCASLKLSGADQETQYFGPGTRLLVL.

Concerning this clone itself: A read error may be the cause here, since a much bigger clone is one base away. This chain connects TRBV28 to TRBJ2-5; D is ambiguous. The CDR3 covers 11 residues. Per the germline V gene, CDR1 is MDHEN and CDR2 is SYDVKM. Between the trimmed V and J ends, which lost 3 bases and 6 bases, there was a span of 5 bases. CDR3 region: CASSFGQTQYF. The CDR3 DNA is TGTGCCAGCAGTTTTGGACAGACCCAGTACTTC.

The genes are TRBV10-3 and TRBJ1-2; D possibly corresponds to TRBD1 (6 bases). Trimming shortened V by 7 bases and J by 7 bases, and 22 bases separated the two germline ends. The CDR3 contains 15 residues. Looked up from germline, CDR1 is ENHRY and CDR2 is SYGVKD. CDR3: CAITGELPTHGGYTF. CDR3 DNA sequence: TGTGCCATCACAGGGGAGTTGCCCACTCACGGTGGCTACACCTTC.

A single count supports this clone. This chain connects TRBV7-8 to TRBJ2-5, with TRBD2 matching 9 bases. V was pared by 5 bases and J by 1 base, with 11 bases of the junction left unmatched. This CDR3 is 17 amino acids long. Germline V gene lookup returns CDR1 SGHVS and CDR2 FQNEAQ. The DNA for the CDR3 is TGTGCCAGCAGCGCCTACATGGCTAGCGGGACCCAAGAGACCCAGTACTTC. Residues: CASSAYMASGTQETQYF.

With regard to this clone: In the same sample, other DNA sequences code for this CDR3. The V gene is TRBV4-3, the J gene TRBJ2-3; no firm D call. The CDR3 is 13 residues long. CDR1 LGHNA and CDR2 YSLEER come from the germline V gene. With 1 base removed from V and 3 bases from J, the gap between germline ends came to 5 bases. DNA for the CDR3: TGCGCCAGCAGCCAAGTTGTGACAGATACGCAGTATTTT. This translates into CASSQVVTDTQYF.

A note on this clone: This same CDR3 is encoded by further DNA sequences in the sample. The chain uses TRBV4-1 and TRBJ2-7, with D unclear. This CDR3 comprises 14 residues. V was trimmed by 0 bases and J by 1 base, leaving 7 bases between them. CDR1 is MGHRA and CDR2 is YSYEKL in the germline V gene. In DNA, the CDR3 is TGCGCCAGCAGCCAAGATCGGGCTTCCTACGAGCAGTACTTC. It specifies CASSQDRASYEQYF.

A remark on this clone: Other DNA sequences from this sample encode an identical CDR3 as well. V is TRBV9 and J is TRBJ2-1, with D perhaps matching TRBD2 (6 bases). This CDR3 has 15 amino acids. Germline-derived CDR1 and CDR2 are SGDLS and YYNGEE. Between the trimmed V and J ends, which lost 2 bases and 0 bases, there was a span of 9 bases. CDR3 bases: TGTGCCAGCAGCGTTAGCGGCCTCTCCTACAATGAGCAGTTCTTC. Its protein is CASSVSGLSYNEQFF.

The chain links TRBV27 to TRBJ2-6, with a tentative D call TRBD1 (6 bases). With 4 bases removed from V and 2 bases from J, the gap between germline ends came to 21 bases. This CDR3 contains 19 residues. Germline V lookup: CDR1 MNHEY, CDR2 SMNVEV (reference sequence). CDR3 coding DNA: TGTGCCAGCAGTTCATCCCGGGACACTGATTTAGCTGGGGCCAACGTCCTGACTTTC. This encodes CASSSSRDTDLAGANVLTF.

The count of this clone is one. The V call is TRBV27, the J call TRBJ1-5, with D perhaps TRBD1 (5 bases). Trimming removed 5 bases from V and 2 bases from J, with 10 bases in between. Germline lookup yields CDR1 MNHEY and CDR2 SMNVEV (reference sequence). CDR3 length: 14 amino acids. The CDR3 loop reads CASSRGMGNQPQHF. Written as DNA, the CDR3 is TGTGCCAGCAGTAGGGGTATGGGCAATCAGCCCCAGCATTTT.

This rearrangement joins TRBV7-2 to TRBJ2-2, with 14 positions matching TRBD2. In germline, CDR1 is SGHTA, CDR2 FQGNSA. The CDR3 is 19 amino acids. V shed 5 bases, J shed 3 bases, and the junction held 11 bases outside the gene matches. The CDR3 coding sequence is TGTGCCAGCAGCCCCCGAAGGGTGACTAGCGGGAGGGACACCGGGGAGCTGTTTTTT. Its protein is CASSPRRVTSGRDTGELFF.

The CDR3: CASRDPSQEQYF. CDR3 DNA sequence: TGTGCCAGCCGGGACCCAAGCCAAGAGCAGTACTTC. The chain employs TRBV28 and TRBJ2-7; D is tentatively TRBD1 or TRBD2 (5 bases each). This CDR3 comprises 12 residues. Looked up from germline, CDR1 is MDHEN and CDR2 is SYDVKM. Trimming shortened V by 8 bases and J by 7 bases, and 15 bases separated the two germline ends. Using reference TRBV28 and TRBJ2-7 for the parts outside the CDR3, the full variable domain is DVKVTQSSRYLVKRTGEKVFLECVQDMDHENMFWYRQDPGLGLRLIYFSYDVKMKEKGDIPEGYSVSREKKERFSLILESASTNQTSMYLCASRDPSQEQYFGPGTRLTVT.

This chain joins TRBV19 and TRBJ1-1; a weak D match, TRBD1 (5 bases). Germline CDR1 and CDR2: LNHDA and SQIVND (reference sequence). CDR3 length equals 12 residues. Trimming cost V 4 bases and J 6 bases, with 9 bases left between them. CDR3 protein: CASSKGASEAFF. DNA for the CDR3: TGTGCCAGTAGTAAAGGGGCATCTGAAGCTTTCTTT.

The rearrangement uses TRBV25-1 and TRBJ1-3; D is perhaps TRBD1 (5 bases). The CDR3 has 14 amino acids. The germline V and J ends were trimmed by 4 bases and 4 bases, with 11 bases remaining between them. Germline CDR1 and CDR2: MGHDK and SYGVNS. In DNA, the CDR3 is TGTGCCAGCAGTGTGGGGGGGTCCGGAAACACCATATATTTT. Translating it yields CASSVGGSGNTIYF. Supplemented by reference TRBV25-1 and TRBJ1-3, the full variable domain reads EADIYQTPRYLVIGTGKKITLECSQTMGHDKMYWYQQDPGMELHLIHYSYGVNSTEKGDLSSESTVSRIRTEHFPLTLESARPSHTSQYLCASSVGGSGNTIYFGEGSWLTVV.

V usage is TRBV5-8 and J usage is TRBJ2-7; D is unresolved. In germline, CDR1 is SGHTS, CDR2 YDEGEE. CDR3 length equals 14 residues. V lost 4 bases and J 3 bases, leaving 14 bases between the germline ends. CDR3 protein: CASSASIRYYEQYF. In DNA form, the CDR3 reads TGTGCCAGCAGCGCTTCGATAAGATACTACGAGCAGTACTTC.

V gene TRBV10-3 combines with J gene TRBJ2-3; the D gene could be TRBD1 or TRBD2 (6 bases each). The CDR3 contains 13 residues. Trimming removed 11 bases at V and 3 bases at J, with 15 bases between. Germline assignment: CDR1 ENHRY and CDR2 SYGVKD. CDR3 sequence reads: CALRGLGTDTQYF. The DNA for the CDR3 is TGTGCCCTCCGGGGGCTGGGGACAGATACGCAGTATTTT.